Below, 32 T cell receptor beta chains from the same sample are listed, as sequenced in a study of beta chain features in type 1 diabetes (dated by TCRdb to the late 2010s). What the authors observed across the whole study: Type 1 diabetes patients showed a moderate but significant shortening of TCRB CDR3 length in all four CD4+ subsets.

Library generation was performed with the immunoSEQ multiplex PCR assay. The entire amount of isolated RNA was reverse transcribed using the High Capacity cDNA Reverse Transcription Kit, so the sequenced TCRB transcripts were expressed ones. What TCRdb holds here is the immuneACCESS table cut down to in-frame rearrangements. Part of the clones is not present; checked against another copy, under half of the missing clones reflect an unresolved V gene, and the others are unexplained. In this sample the table shows 35,000 to 45,000 clones, 66% of which occur a single time. Under 2% of the sample is in the top ten clones. Their cognate antigens are unknown. The specimen was Tregs from blood. What this sample's cell subset or site label stands for: regulatory CD4+ T cells. The origin of the receptors is a man aged 25-45 years with type 1 diabetes. Some clones in this sample may be carry-over from other donors' samples.

The chain joins TRBV28 to TRBJ2-7, with TRBD1 matching 11 bases. The CDR3 totals 14 residues. The germline V gene encodes CDR1 MDHEN and CDR2 SYDVKM. With 5 bases clipped from V and 7 bases from J, the junction kept 7 bases outside the gene matches. Written as DNA, the CDR3 is TGTGCCAGCAGTCCCTCGGACAGGGGGCGTGAGCAGTACTTC. It encodes CASSPSDRGREQYF. Filled out from reference TRBV28 and TRBJ2-7, the complete variable domain reads DVKVTQSSRYLVKRTGEKVFLECVQDMDHENMFWYRQDPGLGLRLIYFSYDVKMKEKGDIPEGYSVSREKKERFSLILESASTNQTSMYLCASSPSDRGREQYFGPGTRLTVT.

This clone was counted a few times. The rearrangement links TRBV21-1 to TRBJ1-6; the D call of TRBD1 is as the table states it, not checked on the DNA. TRBV21-1 is labeled a pseudogene. CDR3 size: 17 residues. Here the CDR3 reads CASTSPSWGPYNSPLHF. The CDR3 DNA reads TGTGCCAGCACCTCACCTTCGTGGGGGCCCTATAATTCACCCCTCCACTTT.

The chain links TRBV29-1 to TRBJ2-1; tentative D call: TRBD2 (5 bases). The CDR3 is made up of 14 amino acids. The germline gives CDR1 SQVTM, CDR2 ANQGSEA. The V end lost 3 bases, the J end lost 1 base, and 10 bases lay between the germline ends. CDR3 nucleotide sequence: TGCAGCGTTGATCGAGGGCATTCCTACAATGAGCAGTTCTTC. It is translated as CSVDRGHSYNEQFF.

The J gene is TRBJ2-7, the V gene TRBV2, with 9 bases aligning to TRBD1. This CDR3 is 14 amino acids long. The V and J ends lost 4 bases and 3 bases, in that order; junction bases with no gene match: 4. Germline V CDR1 and CDR2: SNHLY, FYNNEI. CDR3 bases: TGTGCCAGCAGTGCACAGGGGGCTGACTACGAGCAGTACTTC. Amino acids: CASSAQGADYEQYF.

This clone was detected a few times. CDR3 in DNA: TGTGCCAGTAGTATAGGAGGCGGAACCTCCTACAATGAGCAGTTCTTC. The encoded protein is CASSIGGGTSYNEQFF. The chain uses TRBV19 and TRBJ2-1; D gene ambiguous. Germline V gene sequence: CDR1 LNHDA, CDR2 SQIVND (reference sequence). The CDR3 sequence is 16 residues long. V gave up 1 base and J gave up 0 bases, with 10 bases separating them.

This clone came up a few times. The CDR3 is CSVITGGTETQYF. CDR3 in DNA: TGCAGCGTGATAACAGGGGGCACGGAGACCCAGTACTTC. V usage is TRBV29-1 and J usage is TRBJ2-5, with TRBD1 matching over 9 bases. V lost 6 bases to trimming and J lost 5 bases; unmatched junction nucleotides: 7. This CDR3 is 13 amino acids long. Germline assignment: CDR1 SQVTM and CDR2 ANQGSEA.

V is TRBV10-1 and J is TRBJ1-2; no reliable D call. The CDR3 has 13 residues. Looked up from germline, CDR1 is WNHNN and CDR2 is SYGVQD (reference sequence). V shed 6 bases and J shed 4 bases, with 12 bases lying between them. As DNA, the CDR3 is TGCGCCAGCAGCAACGGAGGTCCCTATGGCTACACCTTC. It codes for CASSNGGPYGYTF.

This clone was seen only once. The chain carries TRBV10-3 and TRBJ1-2, with 7 positions matching TRBD1. The ends lost 5 bases at V and 2 bases at J; junction bases unmatched: 5. Germline V gene sequence: CDR1 ENHRY, CDR2 SYGVKD. The CDR3 sequence is 14 residues long. DNA for the CDR3: TGTGCCATCAGTTCGACAGGGCCCAACTATGGCTACACCTTC. It codes for CAISSTGPNYGYTF.

This chain joins TRBV7-9 and TRBJ2-5; TRBD2 might be the D (6 bases). V was cut by 3 bases and J by 11 bases, with 13 bases left in between. Looked up from germline, CDR1 is SEHNR and CDR2 is FQNEAQ (reference sequence). This CDR3 has 12 residues. CDR3 amino acids: CASSLRGEEQYF. CDR3 DNA: TGTGCCAGCAGCTTGAGAGGGGAGGAGCAGTACTTC.

This clone was observed a handful of times. V usage is TRBV29-1 and J usage is TRBJ2-7; 9 positions agree with TRBD2. Losses at the gene ends were 5 bases for V and 2 bases for J; bases not matched to a gene: 1. Per germline, CDR1 SQVTM and CDR2 ANQGSEA. The CDR3 consists of 12 residues. The CDR3 coding sequence is TGCAGCGTTAGCGGGGGGCCCTACGAGCAGTACTTC. Its protein is CSVSGGPYEQYF.

This clone turned up a few times. The chain links TRBV6-1 to TRBJ2-7, with D tentatively TRBD2 (6 bases). Trimming took off 8 bases at V and 3 bases at J, with 17 bases between the two ends. The CDR3 spans 14 residues. Germline V gene sequence: CDR1 MNHNS, CDR2 SASEGT. CDR3 in amino acids: CASRSLLASYEQYF. The CDR3 DNA follows: TGTGCCAGCCGATCTCTACTAGCTAGCTACGAGCAGTACTTC.

A remark on this clone: One end of the junction fails to match germline, which may point to a read error. The V and J genes are TRBV29-1 and TRBJ2-1; weak D call: TRBD2 (5 bases). CDR3 size: 10 residues. Looked up from germline, CDR1 is SQVTM and CDR2 is ANQGSEA. CDR3: CSVGFGERFF. The CDR3 coding sequence is TGCAGCGTTGGATTCGGGGAGCGGTTCTTC.

This clone has just one count. The chain has TRBV7-9 and TRBJ2-1; D remains unclear. The V and J ends lost 0 bases and 12 bases respectively, with 9 bases between them. This CDR3 has 12 residues. CDR1 and CDR2 from the germline V gene are SEHNR and FQNEAQ (reference sequence). CDR3 coding DNA: TGTGCCAGCAGCTTAGCGGGCCAGGTGCAGTTCTTC. Its translation is CASSLAGQVQFF.

The V call is TRBV29-1, the J call TRBJ2-4; a weak D match, TRBD1 (6 bases). The CDR3 spans 13 residues. Germline V gives CDR1 SQVTM, CDR2 ANQGSEA. Trimming left V 6 bases short and J 7 bases short, with 16 bases between. In DNA form, the CDR3 reads TGCAGCGTGATAACAGGGCCCGGTAACATTCAGTACTTC. Translated, it gives CSVITGPGNIQYF.

The chain has TRBV6-6 and TRBJ1-1, with 8 bases lining up with TRBD1. The CDR3 is 14 residues long. V was clipped by 4 bases and J by 1 base; unmatched bases: 2. Per germline, CDR1 MNHNY and CDR2 SVGAGI (reference sequence). CDR3 protein: CASSFQGANTEAFF. DNA of the CDR3: TGTGCCAGCAGTTTCCAGGGGGCGAACACTGAAGCTTTCTTT.

The CDR3, as DNA: TGCGCCAGCAGCTTGGTTACCGGCGGCGGGGGCTTGGGTACGCAGTATTTT. Residues: CASSLVTGGGGLGTQYF. The J gene is TRBJ2-3, the V gene TRBV5-1; weak D call: TRBD2 (7 bases). CDR3 length equals 17 residues. Germline V lookup: CDR1 SGHRS, CDR2 YFSETQ. V lost 0 bases and J lost 8, with 22 bases in between.

This chain joins TRBV2 and TRBJ2-5, with TRBD1 matching 7 bases. The V and J ends lost 4 bases and 4 bases, in that order; junction bases with no gene match: 6. This CDR3 region has 14 residues. Looked up from germline, CDR1 is SNHLY and CDR2 is FYNNEI. The CDR3 sequence is CASSVTGSLETQYF. In DNA, the CDR3 is TGTGCCAGCAGTGTGACAGGGTCGCTAGAGACCCAGTACTTC.

The V call is TRBV7-9, the J call TRBJ1-6; D is perhaps TRBD1 (5 bases). V was trimmed by 11 bases and J by 8 bases, leaving 13 bases between them. This CDR3 is built from 12 residues. The germline V gene has CDR1 SEHNR and CDR2 FQNEAQ (reference sequence). CDR3 coding DNA: TGTGCCGGAGGGACGGTTGATTCACCCCTCCACTTT. Amino acids: CAGGTVDSPLHF.

V is TRBV7-2 and J is TRBJ2-1; D is unresolved. Germline lookup yields CDR1 SGHTA and CDR2 FQGNSA. The CDR3 covers 13 residues. V lost 4 bases and J 6 bases, leaving 10 bases between the germline ends. Written as DNA, the CDR3 is TGTGCCAGCAGCTCGGAGCGAGGCAATGAGCAGTTCTTC. This sequence encodes CASSSERGNEQFF.

The CDR3 region has the DNA TGTGCCAGCAGCCCGAAACAGGTGGGGAATGAGCAGTACTTC. Its translation is CASSPKQVGNEQYF. The rearrangement uses TRBV7-2 and TRBJ2-7; TRBD1 is a possible D gene (5 bases). CDR1 and CDR2 from the germline V gene are SGHTA and FQGNSA. The V gene lost 5 bases and the J gene lost 7 bases, with 18 bases spanning the gap. The CDR3 has 14 residues.

The CDR3 DNA is TGCGCCAGCAGCCAAGAGATAGGACTAGCGGGGGATGGCACAGATACGCAGTATTTT. Amino acid sequence: CASSQEIGLAGDGTDTQYF. The rearrangement joins TRBV4-1 to TRBJ2-3, with TRBD2 matching over 13 bases. Germline CDR1 reads MGHRA; CDR2 reads YSYEKL. The CDR3 has 19 amino acids. V trimming: 0 bases; J trimming: 1 base; junction bases outside the gene matches: 7.

In its sample, this clone was seen once. The chain recombines TRBV7-2 with TRBJ1-1; 7 bases map to TRBD1. CDR3 length: 16 amino acids. With 3 bases clipped from V and 4 bases from J, the junction kept 11 bases outside the gene matches. Per the germline V gene, CDR1 is SGHTA and CDR2 is FQGNSA. The CDR3: CASSFDRVGMGTEAFF. CDR3 DNA: TGTGCCAGCAGCTTCGACAGGGTAGGGATGGGCACTGAAGCTTTCTTT.

This chain joins TRBV25-1 and TRBJ2-5, with D perhaps TRBD2 (6 bases). This CDR3 contains 12 residues. V lost 8 bases to trimming and J lost 4 bases, with 11 bases between them. CDR1 is MGHDK and CDR2 is SYGVNS in the germline V gene. The CDR3 loop reads CASGWGVETQYF. Written as DNA, the CDR3 is TGTGCCAGCGGGTGGGGGGTAGAGACCCAGTACTTC.

This clone was seen more than once but under ten times. The chain recombines TRBV27 with TRBJ2-3; no firm D call. From germline, CDR1 is MNHEY and CDR2 SMNVEV (reference sequence). The CDR3 sequence is 14 residues long. V lost 0 bases and J 1 base, leaving 5 bases between the germline ends. This chain's CDR3 is CASSLSVGTDTQYF. In DNA form, the CDR3 reads TGTGCCAGCAGTTTATCGGTAGGCACAGATACGCAGTATTTT.

This clone was seen a few times. The J gene is TRBJ1-2, the V gene TRBV29-1; no firm D call. The V gene's germline CDR1 is SQVTM and CDR2 ANQGSEA. V was cut by 3 bases and J by 4 bases, with 21 bases left in between. CDR3 length: 16 amino acids. CDR3 protein: CSVDSRGGSFTYGYTF. The CDR3, as DNA: TGCAGCGTTGATTCCCGGGGAGGCAGTTTCACCTATGGCTACACCTTC.

J is TRBJ1-2 and V is TRBV4-2; 9 nucleotides match TRBD1. The CDR3 is 15 residues long. Germline V gives CDR1 LGHNA, CDR2 YNFKEQ. The V and J ends lost 4 bases and 7 bases, in that order; junction bases with no gene match: 10. The CDR3 nucleotides are TGTGCCAGCAGCCCGGACAGGGGAATTTATCTTGGCTACACCTTC. Translation: CASSPDRGIYLGYTF.

This clone came up a few times. This rearrangement joins TRBV5-1 to TRBJ1-1; D is ambiguous. Trimming removed 4 bases from V and 4 bases from J, with 11 bases in between. Germline CDR1 reads SGHRS; CDR2 reads YFSETQ. CDR3 length: 13 residues. The CDR3 loop reads CASSDGLGTEAFF. CDR3 nucleotides: TGCGCCAGCAGCGACGGGTTGGGCACTGAAGCTTTCTTT.

The rearrangement links TRBV2 to TRBJ1-5; D is ambiguous. Looked up from germline, CDR1 is SNHLY and CDR2 is FYNNEI. The CDR3 is made up of 17 amino acids. With 2 bases removed from V and 0 bases from J, the gap between germline ends came to 14 bases. DNA for the CDR3: TGTGCCAGCAGTGAACAGGATCGCAGGTATAGCAATCAGCCCCAGCATTTT. Its protein is CASSEQDRRYSNQPQHF.

The chain carries TRBV10-1 and TRBJ1-2; no definite D call. The CDR3 runs 14 residues. Germline CDR1 WNHNN, CDR2 SYGVQD (reference sequence). V lost 0 bases, J lost 6 bases, and 11 bases lay in between. This chain's CDR3 is CASSESLDTDGYTF. DNA for the CDR3: TGCGCCAGCAGTGAGTCTTTAGACACCGATGGCTACACCTTC.

This rearrangement joins TRBV6-5 to TRBJ1-2, with D tentatively TRBD1 (6 bases). There are 12 residues in the CDR3. V lost 6 bases and J lost 8, with 13 bases in between. In germline, CDR1 is MNHEY, CDR2 SVGAGI. The CDR3 loop reads CASRNRALGYTF. CDR3 DNA sequence: TGTGCCAGCAGGAACAGGGCCCTAGGCTACACCTTC.

The V call is TRBV5-1, the J call TRBJ2-7, with D possibly being TRBD1 (6 bases). CDR3 size: 12 residues. The V end was cut by 7 bases, the J end by 4 bases, with 12 bases between. In germline, CDR1 is SGHRS, CDR2 YFSETQ. This CDR3 reads CASRSGAYEQYF. The CDR3 nucleotides read TGCGCCAGCCGATCAGGGGCATACGAGCAGTACTTC.

This clone was observed a single time. The chain combines TRBV11-2 with TRBJ2-7, with 7 nucleotides matching TRBD1. CDR1 and CDR2 from the germline V gene are SGHAT and FQNNGV. The CDR3 totals 15 residues. V trimming: 2 bases; J trimming: 3 bases; junction bases outside the gene matches: 7. Here the CDR3 DNA reads TGTGCCAGCAGCTTATCCTTCCAGGGGGACTACGAGCAGTACTTC. This translates into CASSLSFQGDYEQYF. Drawing the rest from reference TRBV11-2 and TRBJ2-7, the complete variable domain is EAGVAQSPRYKIIEKRQSVAFWCNPISGHATLYWYQQILGQGPKLLIQFQNNGVVDDSQLPKDRFSAERLKGVDSTLKIQPAKLEDSAVYLCASSLSFQGDYEQYFGPGTRLTVT.